Sequencing of this T cell receptor beta chain was carried out in a study of shared clonotypes between healthy human individuals. V shed 5 bases, J shed 3 bases, and the junction held 4 bases outside the gene matches. Germline assignment: CDR1 SGHNT and CDR2 YENEEA. CDR3 length equals 13 residues. This clone was detected once. In the original workflow: From ImmunoSEQ came sequences covering only the junction and carrying no quality scores, so filtering differed. Generated by immunoSEQ multiplex PCR, the TCRdb table keeps only in-frame clones and is missing some. Clone size and V and J calls were adopted from that table, with D and trimming inferred from the DNA. The table has over a million clones, roughly 74% seen once. Both subsets, CD45RA+ naive and CD45RA-negative memory, were split from the CD4+ cells.

The material sequenced was memory CD4+ T cells from PBMCs. Subset: CD45RA-negative fraction. This clonotype was obtained from a man between 18 and 35 years old in good health. Some clones in this sample may be carry-over from other donors' samples. The J gene is TRBJ2-7, the V gene TRBV11-3; TRBD1 aligns across 7 bases. CDR3 coding DNA: TGTGCCAGCAGCGCGTGGGACAGCTACGAGCAGTACTTC. Translated: CASSAWDSYEQYF. Combining the CDR3 with reference TRBV11-3 and TRBJ2-7 gives the whole variable domain EAGVVQSPRYKIIEKKQPVAFWCNPISGHNTLYWYLQNLGQGPELLIRYENEEAVDDSQLPKDRFSAERLKGVDSTLKIQPAELGDSAVYLCASSAWDSYEQYFGPGTRLTVT.